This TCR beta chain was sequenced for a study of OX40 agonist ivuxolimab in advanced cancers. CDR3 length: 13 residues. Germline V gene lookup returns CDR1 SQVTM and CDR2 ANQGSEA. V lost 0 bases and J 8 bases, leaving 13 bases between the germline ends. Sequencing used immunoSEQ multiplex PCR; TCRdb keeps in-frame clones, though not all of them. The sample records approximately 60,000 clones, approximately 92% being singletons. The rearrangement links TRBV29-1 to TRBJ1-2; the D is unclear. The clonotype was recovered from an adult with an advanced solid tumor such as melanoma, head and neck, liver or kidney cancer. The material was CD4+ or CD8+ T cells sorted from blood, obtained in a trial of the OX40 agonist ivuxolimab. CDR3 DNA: TGCAGCGTTGAAGATCCCGACGCCCAGGGCTACACCTTC. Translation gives CSVEDPDAQGYTF.